A selection of T cell receptor beta chains follows, all from one sample in a study of cytomegalovirus exposure and HLA in healthy donors. Profiled with immunoSEQ multiplex PCR; TCRdb holds only in-frame clones, not every one. This table holds about 140,000 clones, roughly 76% found once. Sequenced: PBMCs. These receptors all come from a female donor in good health and CMV-seronegative. CDR3s include the opening cysteine and the closing phenylalanine or tryptophan. Each record gives: J gene, V gene, clone size, D gene, CDR3 protein, CDR3 DNA. The D gene is left open where the match is weak. Some rows have no size entry. The others give once, few or many, or a class for an expanded clone.

j_call: TRBJ1-5; v_call: TRBV5-1; clone_size: NA; d_call: NA; cdr3_aa: CASSPGLQVINQPQHF; cdr3_nt: TGCGCCAGCAGCCCTGGCCTGCAGGTCATCAATCAGCCCCAGCATTTT
j_call: TRBJ1-5; v_call: TRBV19; clone_size: NA; d_call: TRBD1; cdr3_aa: CASSIKGGQGFPQPQHF; cdr3_nt: TGTGCCAGTAGTATAAAGGGGGGACAGGGATTTCCTCAGCCCCAGCATTTT
j_call: TRBJ2-5; v_call: TRBV9; clone_size: NA; d_call: TRBD2; cdr3_aa: CASSAGTSAQETQYF; cdr3_nt: TGTGCCAGCAGCGCTGGGACTAGCGCCCAAGAGACCCAGTACTTC
j_call: TRBJ2-3; v_call: TRBV7-9; clone_size: NA; d_call: NA; cdr3_aa: CASSLSSLARRADTQYF; cdr3_nt: TGTGCCAGCAGCTTAAGTTCCCTAGCGCGCAGAGCAGATACGCAGTATTTT
j_call: TRBJ1-2; v_call: TRBV11-2; clone_size: few; d_call: TRBD1; cdr3_aa: CASRAIRDRLNYGYTF; cdr3_nt: TGTGCCAGCAGAGCCATCCGGGACAGGCTTAACTATGGCTACACCTTC
j_call: TRBJ2-3; v_call: TRBV6-7; clone_size: NA; d_call: TRBD2; cdr3_aa: CASSYPPDSGGLDTQYF; cdr3_nt: TGTGCCAGCAGTTACCCCCCGGATAGCGGGGGATTGGATACGCAGTATTTT
j_call: TRBJ2-3; v_call: TRBV5-6; clone_size: NA; d_call: NA; cdr3_aa: CASSYFGQSSTDTQYF; cdr3_nt: TGTGCCAGCAGCTATTTTGGACAGTCTAGCACAGATACGCAGTATTTT
j_call: TRBJ1-1; v_call: TRBV6-1; clone_size: NA; d_call: NA; cdr3_aa: CASAAPTTGTEAFF; cdr3_nt: TGTGCCAGCGCCGCCCCCACCACAGGGACTGAAGCTTTCTTT
j_call: TRBJ2-7; v_call: TRBV7-2; clone_size: NA; d_call: NA; cdr3_aa: CASSDGGTYEQYF; cdr3_nt: TGTGCCAGCAGCGATGGGGGGACCTACGAGCAGTACTTC
j_call: TRBJ2-6; v_call: TRBV5-1; clone_size: many; d_call: NA; cdr3_aa: CASRQVSGANVLTF; cdr3_nt: TGCGCCAGCCGACAGGTCTCTGGGGCCAACGTCCTGACTTTC
j_call: TRBJ2-3; v_call: TRBV18; clone_size: NA; d_call: TRBD2; cdr3_aa: CASSLPGGGGTDTQYF; cdr3_nt: TGTGCCAGCTCACTCCCGGGGGGGGGTGGCACAGATACGCAGTATTTT
j_call: TRBJ2-1; v_call: TRBV30; clone_size: NA; d_call: TRBD2; cdr3_aa: CAWSPGLAGVDNEQFF; cdr3_nt: TGTGCCTGGAGCCCCGGACTAGCGGGAGTGGACAATGAGCAGTTCTTC
j_call: TRBJ2-7; v_call: TRBV6-5; clone_size: NA; d_call: TRBD2; cdr3_aa: CASSIAGGAEQYF; cdr3_nt: TGTGCCAGCAGCATAGCGGGGGGGGCCGAGCAGTACTTC
j_call: TRBJ1-6; v_call: TRBV7-9; clone_size: NA; d_call: NA; cdr3_aa: CASSLDRANNSPLHF; cdr3_nt: TGTGCCAGCAGCTTAGACAGGGCAAATAATTCACCCCTCCACTTT
j_call: TRBJ2-3; v_call: TRBV5-1; clone_size: NA; d_call: NA; cdr3_aa: CASSFGQAGDTQYF; cdr3_nt: TGCGCCAGCAGCTTCGGACAAGCTGGTGATACGCAGTATTTT
j_call: TRBJ2-1; v_call: TRBV11-2; clone_size: NA; d_call: TRBD1; cdr3_aa: CASSKGIQGASRDEQFF; cdr3_nt: TGTGCCAGCAGCAAGGGGATACAGGGGGCAAGTAGGGATGAGCAGTTCTTC
j_call: TRBJ2-1; v_call: TRBV5-1; clone_size: NA; d_call: NA; cdr3_aa: CASATSTPPYNEQFF; cdr3_nt: TGCGCCAGCGCTACATCGACTCCCCCTTACAATGAGCAGTTCTTC
j_call: TRBJ1-5; v_call: TRBV7-8; clone_size: NA; d_call: NA; cdr3_aa: CASSLDPSVRPQHF; cdr3_nt: TGTGCCAGCAGCTTAGATCCCTCCGTTCGGCCCCAGCATTTT
j_call: TRBJ2-2; v_call: TRBV10-1; clone_size: NA; d_call: TRBD1; cdr3_aa: CASSERTGGTGELFF; cdr3_nt: TGCGCCAGCAGTGAAAGAACAGGGGGCACCGGGGAGCTGTTTTTT
j_call: TRBJ1-2; v_call: TRBV27; clone_size: NA; d_call: NA; cdr3_aa: CASSFGENYGYTF; cdr3_nt: TGTGCCAGCAGTTTTGGAGAAAACTATGGCTACACCTTC
j_call: TRBJ1-2; v_call: TRBV6-5; clone_size: few; d_call: NA; cdr3_aa: CASSYSIAGRSYGYTF; cdr3_nt: TGTGCCAGCAGTTACTCGATAGCGGGACGTTCCTATGGCTACACCTTC
j_call: TRBJ2-7; v_call: TRBV11-2; clone_size: NA; d_call: NA; cdr3_aa: CASSLDHSGFDEQYF; cdr3_nt: TGTGCCAGCAGCTTAGATCACTCAGGGTTCGACGAGCAGTACTTC
j_call: TRBJ1-1; v_call: TRBV5-1; clone_size: NA; d_call: TRBD1; cdr3_aa: CASSGQGNTEAFF; cdr3_nt: TGCGCCAGCAGCGGACAGGGGAACACTGAAGCTTTCTTT
j_call: TRBJ1-1; v_call: TRBV27; clone_size: once; d_call: NA; cdr3_aa: CASGEAQGAFF; cdr3_nt: TGTGCCAGCGGAGAGGCCCAGGGGGCTTTCTTT
j_call: TRBJ1-1; v_call: TRBV5-1; clone_size: once; d_call: NA; cdr3_aa: CASSYLPLPDTEAFF; cdr3_nt: TGCGCCAGCAGCTACTTACCTCTCCCTGACACTGAAGCTTTCTTT
j_call: TRBJ2-7; v_call: TRBV4-1; clone_size: few; d_call: TRBD1; cdr3_aa: CASSQGGQVYEQYF; cdr3_nt: TGCGCCAGCAGCCAAGGGGGACAGGTCTACGAGCAGTACTTC
j_call: TRBJ1-1; v_call: TRBV7-9; clone_size: once; d_call: NA; cdr3_aa: CAAGPRQNTEAFF; cdr3_nt: TGTGCCGCCGGCCCAAGACAGAACACTGAAGCTTTCTTT
j_call: TRBJ2-1; v_call: TRBV7-8; clone_size: few; d_call: NA; cdr3_aa: CASSRTGENEQFF; cdr3_nt: TGTGCCAGCAGCCGAACTGGGGAGAATGAGCAGTTCTTC
j_call: TRBJ2-7; v_call: TRBV6-1; clone_size: few; d_call: NA; cdr3_aa: CASSPGDGYEQYF; cdr3_nt: TGTGCCAGCAGCCCAGGGGACGGGTACGAGCAGTACTTC
j_call: TRBJ1-2; v_call: TRBV15; clone_size: NA; d_call: TRBD1; cdr3_aa: CATSRDIKRDRVWGYTF; cdr3_nt: TGTGCCACCAGCAGAGACATTAAGCGGGACAGGGTGTGGGGCTACACCTTC
j_call: TRBJ1-4; v_call: TRBV4-2; clone_size: once; d_call: NA; cdr3_aa: CASSQDSRRATNEKLFF; cdr3_nt: TGTGCCAGCAGCCAAGATAGTCGCAGGGCTACTAATGAAAAACTGTTTTTT
j_call: TRBJ1-2; v_call: TRBV5-1; clone_size: NA; d_call: TRBD1; cdr3_aa: CASSLVGDRGHGYTF; cdr3_nt: TGCGCCAGCAGCTTGGTGGGGGACAGGGGGCATGGCTACACCTTC
j_call: TRBJ2-7; v_call: TRBV19; clone_size: NA; d_call: TRBD1; cdr3_aa: CASSSNGGQAAYEQYF; cdr3_nt: TGTGCCAGTAGTTCAAATGGGGGACAGGCCGCCTACGAGCAGTACTTC
j_call: TRBJ2-3; v_call: TRBV6-5; clone_size: few; d_call: TRBD1; cdr3_aa: CASSPGTVSTDTQYF; cdr3_nt: TGTGCCAGCAGCCCCGGGACAGTTAGCACAGATACGCAGTATTTT
j_call: TRBJ1-1; v_call: TRBV6-1; clone_size: NA; d_call: NA; cdr3_aa: CASSVQGGTEAFF; cdr3_nt: TGTGCCAGCAGCGTTCAGGGCGGCACTGAAGCTTTCTTT
j_call: TRBJ1-2; v_call: TRBV5-4; clone_size: NA; d_call: TRBD1; cdr3_aa: CASSLSGQGGYGYTF; cdr3_nt: TGTGCCAGCAGCTTGTCGGGACAGGGAGGCTATGGCTACACCTTC
j_call: TRBJ1-2; v_call: TRBV28; clone_size: once; d_call: TRBD1; cdr3_aa: CASSYRTGVPLSVGYTF; cdr3_nt: TGTGCCAGCAGCTACCGGACAGGGGTGCCACTCTCAGTTGGCTACACCTTC
j_call: TRBJ2-1; v_call: TRBV9; clone_size: few; d_call: NA; cdr3_aa: CASSPQGGLYNEQFF; cdr3_nt: TGTGCCAGCAGCCCTCAGGGGGGCCTCTACAATGAGCAGTTCTTC
j_call: TRBJ1-2; v_call: TRBV28; clone_size: NA; d_call: NA; cdr3_aa: CASVSDYGYTF; cdr3_nt: TGTGCCAGCGTCTCGGACTATGGCTACACCTTC
j_call: TRBJ1-2; v_call: TRBV6-1; clone_size: NA; d_call: TRBD1; cdr3_aa: CASSEEIRDRRYGYTF; cdr3_nt: TGTGCCAGCAGTGAAGAGATACGGGACAGGCGCTATGGCTACACCTTC
j_call: TRBJ1-1; v_call: TRBV6-5; clone_size: NA; d_call: NA; cdr3_aa: CASSYSDAGGTEAFF; cdr3_nt: TGTGCCAGCAGTTACTCAGACGCCGGAGGGACTGAAGCTTTCTTT
j_call: TRBJ2-1; v_call: TRBV5-1; clone_size: NA; d_call: TRBD2; cdr3_aa: CASSILADSYNEQFF; cdr3_nt: TGCGCCAGCAGCATACTAGCGGACTCCTACAATGAGCAGTTCTTC
j_call: TRBJ1-2; v_call: TRBV7-6; clone_size: NA; d_call: NA; cdr3_aa: CASSLAGGDYGYTF; cdr3_nt: TGTGCCAGCAGCTTAGCGGGGGGAGACTATGGCTACACCTTC
j_call: TRBJ1-5; v_call: TRBV2; clone_size: once; d_call: TRBD1; cdr3_aa: CASSWGTGGNQPQHF; cdr3_nt: TGTGCCAGCAGTTGGGGGACAGGGGGAAATCAGCCCCAGCATTTT
j_call: TRBJ2-1; v_call: TRBV5-4; clone_size: NA; d_call: TRBD2; cdr3_aa: CASSHRLAGAYNEQFF; cdr3_nt: TGTGCCAGCAGCCACCGACTAGCGGGGGCTTACAATGAGCAGTTCTTC
j_call: TRBJ2-7; v_call: TRBV19; clone_size: NA; d_call: NA; cdr3_aa: CASANRSLLGEQYF; cdr3_nt: TGTGCCAGTGCTAACAGGTCCCTCCTTGGTGAGCAGTACTTC
j_call: TRBJ1-1; v_call: TRBV7-9; clone_size: NA; d_call: NA; cdr3_aa: CASSYQGGRTEAFF; cdr3_nt: TGTGCCAGCAGCTACCAAGGGGGTAGAACTGAAGCTTTCTTT
j_call: TRBJ2-5; v_call: TRBV12-5; clone_size: NA; d_call: TRBD1; cdr3_aa: CASGKGQVDQETQYF; cdr3_nt: TGTGCTAGTGGTAAGGGACAGGTTGACCAAGAGACCCAGTACTTC
j_call: TRBJ1-1; v_call: TRBV6-1; clone_size: NA; d_call: TRBD1; cdr3_aa: CASSEPRDRDTEAFF; cdr3_nt: TGTGCCAGCAGTGAACCCCGGGACAGGGACACTGAAGCTTTCTTT
j_call: TRBJ2-5; v_call: TRBV29-1; clone_size: NA; d_call: NA; cdr3_aa: CSVLAREETQYF; cdr3_nt: TGCAGCGTTTTAGCCAGAGAAGAGACCCAGTACTTC
j_call: TRBJ2-3; v_call: TRBV7-9; clone_size: NA; d_call: TRBD1; cdr3_aa: CASSPRWGQDTDTQYF; cdr3_nt: TGTGCCAGCAGCCCTCGGTGGGGACAGGACACAGATACGCAGTATTTT
j_call: TRBJ2-4; v_call: TRBV5-4; clone_size: few; d_call: NA; cdr3_aa: CASSNPREAKNIQYF; cdr3_nt: TGTGCCAGCAGCAACCCGAGGGAGGCCAAAAACATTCAGTACTTC
j_call: TRBJ2-2; v_call: TRBV7-2; clone_size: few; d_call: NA; cdr3_aa: CASSLEWGVRNTGELFF; cdr3_nt: TGTGCCAGCAGCTTAGAATGGGGAGTGAGGAACACCGGGGAGCTGTTTTTT
j_call: TRBJ2-1; v_call: TRBV19; clone_size: NA; d_call: TRBD2; cdr3_aa: CASSRLAGHEQFF; cdr3_nt: TGTGCCAGTAGTAGACTAGCGGGCCATGAGCAGTTCTTC
j_call: TRBJ2-3; v_call: TRBV29-1; clone_size: NA; d_call: TRBD2; cdr3_aa: CSVEGGTSGGRDTQYF; cdr3_nt: TGCAGCGTTGAAGGGGGAACTAGCGGGGGGAGGGATACGCAGTATTTT
j_call: TRBJ2-3; v_call: TRBV11-3; clone_size: NA; d_call: TRBD2; cdr3_aa: CASSNRGLAGGSYDTQYF; cdr3_nt: TGTGCCAGCAGCAACCGGGGACTAGCGGGGGGGTCATACGATACGCAGTATTTT
j_call: TRBJ2-1; v_call: TRBV11-3; clone_size: few; d_call: NA; cdr3_aa: CASSKGGTQVVYEQFF; cdr3_nt: TGTGCCAGCAGCAAAGGAGGGACCCAGGTTGTGTATGAGCAGTTCTTC
j_call: TRBJ1-1; v_call: TRBV4-2; clone_size: once; d_call: NA; cdr3_aa: CASSQTNYLKSEAFF; cdr3_nt: TGTGCCAGCAGCCAAACCAACTACTTAAAATCTGAAGCTTTCTTT